Below, 17 T cell receptor beta chains from the same sample are listed, as sequenced in a study of regulatory T cells in long-lasting Graves disease. Building of the TCR beta libraries involved iRepertoire HTBI primers and Arm-PCR of CDR3 regions. TCRdb itself ran the multiplex PCR reads through MiXCR, one entry per CDR3 protein. The repertoire holds under 450,000 distinct CDR3 sequences, roughly a quarter seen once, with approximately 26% in the top ten. The sample's time point: persistent/refractory GD, antithyroid drugs over 5 years with positive TRAb. RNA extracted from PBMCs served as the sequencing template. The sequences come from peripheral blood mononuclear cells (PBMCs), collected when the disease was refractory, from a patient treated with antithyroid drugs. All receptors come from a female donor with Graves disease.

Note on this clonotype: An end of the junction differs from the germline gene, which may be a read error. The chain uses TRBV7-9 and TRBJ1-3; unclear D gene. CDR3 length equals 11 residues. Germline CDR1 SEHNR, CDR2 FQNEAQ (reference sequence). DNA of the CDR3: TGTGCCGGGGATATGGGAAGCACCATATATTTT. Translation: CAGDMGSTIYF.

In this sample, this clonotype turned up a few times. CDR3 DNA sequence: TGTGCCAGCAGCTTTCCGTCCGGGACAGGGTCACATGAGCAGTACTTC. Amino acid sequence: CASSFPSGTGSHEQYF. V usage is TRBV7-9 and J usage is TRBJ2-7, with TRBD1 matching 9 bases. CDR1 and CDR2 from the germline V gene are SEHNR and FQNEAQ (reference sequence). The CDR3 totals 16 residues. V lost 3 bases, J lost 7 bases, and 13 bases stayed unmatched.

The chain combines TRBV20-1 with TRBJ2-5; 14 bases align to TRBD2. After removal of 6 bases from V and 1 base from J, the junction contained 4 bases not matched to a gene. In germline, CDR1 is DFQATT, CDR2 SNEGSKA (reference sequence). This CDR3 has 15 residues. The CDR3 loop is CSARLAGGPQETQYF. As DNA, the CDR3 is TGCAGTGCCCGACTAGCGGGAGGGCCCCAAGAGACCCAGTACTTC.

This clonotype has a count of ten or more. The chain carries TRBV2 and TRBJ1-2; D unclear. With 8 bases removed from V and 6 bases from J, the gap between germline ends came to 7 bases. This CDR3 has 10 amino acids. CDR1 is SNHLY and CDR2 is FYNNEI in the germline V gene. The CDR3 loop is CASLRDGYTF. The CDR3 bases are TGTGCCAGCTTGCGTGATGGCTACACCTTC.

This clonotype was counted between two and nine times. V is TRBV19 and J is TRBJ2-7; possible D gene TRBD1, 7 bases. V was pared by 4 bases and J by 3 bases, with 16 bases between. CDR3 length: 15 residues. Germline V CDR1 and CDR2: LNHDA, SQIVND (reference sequence). The CDR3 loop is CASSSAGQSYYEQYF. In nucleotides, the CDR3 is TGTGCCAGTAGTAGCGCGGGACAGAGTTACTACGAGCAGTACTTC. Combining the CDR3 with reference TRBV19 and TRBJ2-7 gives the whole variable domain DGGITQSPKYLFRKEGQNVTLSCEQNLNHDAMYWYRQDPGQGLRLIYYSQIVNDFQKGDIAEGYSVSREKKESFPLTVTSAQKNPTAFYLCASSSAGQSYYEQYFGPGTRLTVT.

This clonotype was picked up a small number of times. The rearrangement uses TRBV7-9 and TRBJ2-2; 13 bases line up with TRBD2. This CDR3 comprises 17 residues. Germline assignment: CDR1 SEHNR and CDR2 FQNEAQ (reference sequence). Trimming took 4 bases from V and 2 from J; bases not matched to a gene: 4. CDR3 residues: CASSSAGLAGNTGELFF. The CDR3, as DNA: TGTGCCAGCAGCTCGGCGGGACTAGCGGGAAACACCGGGGAGCTGTTTTTT.

This rearrangement joins TRBV19 to TRBJ2-5; the D gene is possibly TRBD2 (5 bases). With the DNA end fitting TRBJ2-7 better, the J assignment may be wrong. Per germline, CDR1 LNHDA and CDR2 SQIVND (reference sequence). There are 14 residues in the CDR3. The CDR3 nucleotides read TGTGCCAGTAGACCCATCGACGGACTCTACGAGCAGTACTTC. Translated, it gives CASRPIDGLYEQYF.

In its sample, this clonotype was seen once. CDR3: CASSQNPGGVSGEQYF. The CDR3 DNA reads TGTGCCAGCAGCCAAAACCCCGGAGGGGTAAGCGGCGAGCAGTACTTC. The V call is TRBV3-1, the J call TRBJ2-7; D is possibly TRBD2 (6 bases). The V and J ends lost 2 bases and 6 bases respectively, with 20 bases between them. Germline CDR1 is LGHDT and CDR2 is YNNKEL (reference sequence). The CDR3 length is 16 residues.

The chain is built from TRBV7-2 and TRBJ2-1, with TRBD2 identical over 10 bases. The V segment lost 6 bases and the J segment 2 bases; nucleotides outside the gene matches: 10. The CDR3 is 17 residues long. Germline values: CDR1 SGHTA, CDR2 FQGNSA. CDR3 in amino acids: CASRGTSESRPYNEQFF. CDR3 DNA sequence: TGTGCCAGCAGAGGGACTAGCGAGAGTCGGCCCTACAATGAGCAGTTCTTC.

This clonotype was counted a few times. The rearrangement joins TRBV10-3 to TRBJ2-7; D perhaps matches TRBD2 (6 bases). The V end was cut by 4 bases, the J end by 4 bases, with 14 bases between. The germline CDR1 and CDR2 sequences are ENHRY and SYGVKD. The CDR3 is made up of 14 amino acids. As DNA, the CDR3 is TGTGCCATCAGTGGTGCAGGGACTCCTTACGAGCAGTACTTC. It translates to CAISGAGTPYEQYF.

This clonotype occurred many times. The CDR3 DNA reads TGTGCCAGTATCCCGGAGGCAGGGAGGAACTCGGATGGCTACACCTTC. Protein sequence: CASIPEAGRNSDGYTF. This rearrangement joins TRBV19 to TRBJ1-2, with D perhaps TRBD1 (5 bases). The V end was cut by 7 bases, the J end by 6 bases, with 24 bases between. Germline V gene lookup returns CDR1 LNHDA and CDR2 SQIVND (reference sequence). The length of the CDR3 is 16 residues.

This clonotype was detected a few times. The chain combines TRBV18 with TRBJ1-2; D might be TRBD1 (6 bases). Trimming took 5 bases from V and 6 from J, leaving 7 bases between them. Germline assignment: CDR1 KGHSH and CDR2 LQKENI. This CDR3 spans 11 amino acids. The CDR3 loop is CASSTGNGYTF. DNA for the CDR3: TGTGCCAGCTCAACAGGGAATGGCTACACCTTC.

The chain couples TRBV10-2 to TRBJ1-2; TRBD1 is a possible D gene (6 bases). V was clipped by 8 bases and J by 3 bases, with 13 bases between them. CDR1 and CDR2 (germline): WSHSY, SAAADI. This CDR3 has 13 residues. The chain's CDR3 is CASSRGGDYGYTF. CDR3 in DNA: TGCGCCAGCTCCAGGGGAGGTGACTATGGCTACACCTTC.

This clonotype turned up a few times. The junction departs from the called germline gene at one end, perhaps through a read error. This sequence joins TRBV15 and TRBJ1-1; D not certain. Germline loops: CDR1 LNHNV, CDR2 YYDKDF (reference sequence). The CDR3 sequence is 14 residues long. CDR3 nucleotides: TGTGCCGCCAGCAGAGATCCGGATCGCACTGAAGCTTTCTTT. Its protein is CAASRDPDRTEAFF. The full variable domain, with the rest looked up from reference TRBV15 and TRBJ1-1, is DAMVIQNPRYQVTQFGKPVTLSCSQTLNHNVMYWYQQKSSQAPKLLFHYYDKDFNNEADTPDNFQSRRPNTSFCFLDIRSPGLGDTAMYLCAASRDPDRTEAFFGQGTRLTVV.

This clonotype was detected only a few times. The rearrangement links TRBV20-1 to TRBJ2-7, with a weak D call TRBD2 (6 bases). There are 12 residues in the CDR3. Trimming took 3 bases from V and 2 from J, leaving 8 bases between them. The germline V gene encodes CDR1 DFQATT and CDR2 SNEGSKA (reference sequence). In DNA form, the CDR3 reads TGCAGTGCTAGTAGCGGAACCTACGAGCAGTACTTC. Amino acids: CSASSGTYEQYF.

This clonotype was counted ten times or more. V usage is TRBV6-2 or TRBV6-3 and J usage is TRBJ2-7, with 8 bases that match TRBD2. The V and J ends lost 0 bases and 2 bases, in that order; junction bases with no gene match: 3. In germline, CDR1 is MNHEY, CDR2 SVGEGT. The CDR3 is 15 residues long. CDR3 sequence reads: CASSYSREGPYEQYF. The CDR3 region has the DNA TGTGCCAGCAGTTACTCACGGGAGGGCCCCTACGAGCAGTACTTC.

The chain recombines TRBV5-6 with TRBJ1-4; 8 nucleotides line up with TRBD1. The junction had 8 bases not matched to a gene; V was cut back by 4 bases and J by 3 bases. Germline CDR1 and CDR2: SGHDT and YYEEEE. The CDR3 is made up of 16 amino acids. The DNA for the CDR3 is TGTGCCAGCAGCGAGTCTCCAGGGGGCTCTAATGAAAAACTGTTTTTT. Its translation is CASSESPGGSNEKLFF.